The T cell receptor (beta chain) under discussion was sequenced for a study of persistence of HIV-infected CD4 T cells. Study-level findings and limits: TCR analyses could not target the rare provirus-carrying CMV-responding cells.

Notes on this clone: Its antigen remains unidentified.

The libraries were made with immunoSEQ version 4 in survey mode. Profiled with immunoSEQ multiplex PCR; TCRdb holds only in-frame clones, not every one. Among some 50,000 clones listed, just under 90% were seen once. Cells were stimulated nonspecifically with anti-CD3/anti-CD28 magnetic beads. Sorting selected CD4+ T cells upregulating both CD40 ligand and CD69. For at least 4 years, plasma HIV-1 RNA was undetectable (<50 copies/mL). CD8-depleted PBMCs were stimulated about 19 hours with anti-CD28/CD49d costimulation, CD40-blocking antibody and enfuvirtide. Trimming removed 0 bases at V and 5 bases at J, with 4 bases between. The length of the CDR3 is 12 residues. Germline CDR1 and CDR2: LGHDT and YNNKEL (reference sequence).

The receptor was derived from an adult woman with HIV who was CMV-seropositive. The starting material was CD4+ T cells sorted from PBMCs after roughly 17-hour stimulation, obtained from a patient who received antiretroviral therapy. V usage is TRBV3-1 (or the pseudogene TRBV3-2) and J usage is TRBJ2-5; D is undetermined. The CDR3 bases are TGTGCCAGCAGCCAAGAATCTGAGACCCAGTACTTC. This sequence encodes CASSQESETQYF.